These 11 T cell receptor beta chains were all obtained from the same sample, sequenced in a study of CXCR3-negative and CXCR3-positive naive CD8 T cells. Through 5' RACE with UMI labels, the TRB cDNA libraries were prepared. From its re-call of the 5' RACE reads, TCRdb lists each CDR3 protein once, without DNA. Its listing shows roughly 6,000 distinct CDR3 sequences. Sequencing was done on a sample of naive CXCR3- CD8+ T cells from blood. As for subset: CD45RO-CCR7+CD27+CD95- naive CD8+ T cells lacking CXCR3 (TNR3-). These receptors were collected from a human donor in good health. Some clones in this sample may be carry-over from other donors' samples.

This clonotype counts as medium-sized by frequency. The V gene is TRBV6-2 or TRBV6-3, the J gene TRBJ2-7. CDR1 is MNHEY, CDR2 SVGEGT, per germline. The length of the CDR3 is 11 residues. The CDR3 spells CASSYSHEQYF.

Its frequency marks this clonotype as large (0.1 to 1%). V usage is TRBV7-6 and J usage is TRBJ2-3; TCRdb indicates TRBD2, and absent DNA this call remains unverified. Per germline, CDR1 SGHVS and CDR2 FNYEAQ. The CDR3 loop spans 19 amino acids. The CDR3 region is CASSSLGTSGRQPTDTQYF.

This clonotype counts as medium-sized (0.01 to 0.1%) by frequency. The genes are TRBV7-9 and TRBJ1-1; TCRdb's D call, TRBD1, is unchecked because there is no DNA. Looked up from germline, CDR1 is SEHNR and CDR2 is FQNEAQ (reference sequence). The CDR3 extends over 15 amino acids. CDR3 in amino acids: CASSSPLTEADEAFF.

The gene calls are TRBV2 and TRBJ2-1; absent DNA, TCRdb's TRBD1 call cannot be checked. Germline CDR1 and CDR2: SNHLY and FYNNEI. This CDR3 is built from 12 residues. The CDR3 sequence: CARGRSNNEQFF.

In terms of frequency, this clonotype is medium-sized. V is TRBV7-9 and J is TRBJ2-7. The CDR3 loop spans 13 amino acids. The germline gives CDR1 SEHNR, CDR2 FQNEAQ (reference sequence). The chain's CDR3 is CASSIGGNYEQYF. Using reference TRBV7-9 and TRBJ2-7 for the parts outside the CDR3, the full variable domain is DTGVSQNPRHKITKRGQNVTFRCDPISEHNRLYWYRQTLGQGPEFLTYFQNEAQLEKSRLLSDRFSAERPKGSFSTLEIQRTEQGDSAMYLCASSIGGNYEQYFGPGTRLTVT.

This clonotype is medium-sized by frequency. The genes are TRBV9 and TRBJ2-7. In germline, CDR1 is SGDLS, CDR2 YYNGEE. CDR3 length equals 13 residues. CDR3 sequence reads: CASSPSRGTEQYF. The whole variable domain, remainder taken from reference TRBV9 and TRBJ2-7, is DSGVTQTPKHLITATGQRVTLRCSPRSGDLSVYWYQQSLDQGLQFLIQYYNGEERAKGNILERFSAQQFPDLHSELNLSSLELGDSALYFCASSPSRGTEQYFGPGTRLTVT.

The rearrangement links TRBV29-1 to TRBJ2-2; as DNA is missing, the TRBD1 call by TCRdb cannot be tested. This CDR3 region has 15 residues. From germline, CDR1 is SQVTM and CDR2 ANQGSEA. CDR3 loop: CSVGPGTGNTGELFF.

This clonotype is deemed medium-sized by its frequency. The chain uses TRBV29-1 and TRBJ1-5; no DNA is available, so the TRBD1 call from TCRdb remains unchecked. The CDR3 is 14 amino acids. Germline V lookup: CDR1 SQVTM, CDR2 ANQGSEA. The CDR3: CSVGTGDSNQPQHF.

This chain uses TRBV29-1 with TRBJ1-1; without DNA, the TCRdb call of TRBD1 cannot be checked. Germline V lookup: CDR1 SQVTM, CDR2 ANQGSEA. This CDR3 comprises 14 residues. CDR3 protein: CSVNPTGMNTEAFF.

Its frequency marks this clonotype as medium-sized. This sequence joins TRBV29-1 and TRBJ2-3; absent DNA, TCRdb's TRBD1 call cannot be checked. The germline V gene has CDR1 SQVTM and CDR2 ANQGSEA. This CDR3 region has 15 residues. CDR3 region: CSVGGPDRGTDTQYF.

This clonotype counts as medium-sized by frequency. The V gene is TRBV21-1, the J gene TRBJ1-5; TCRdb lists TRBD1, though no DNA is available to test this call. TRBV21-1 is noted as a pseudogene. This CDR3 comprises 15 residues. The CDR3 spells CASSKRGDSNQPQHF.